This T cell receptor (beta chain) was captured in a study of T cells expressing NK-cell markers. Study results and limitations: Where several donors were concerned, these clonotypes also led the CD3+CD56-NKG2C+ fraction.

Concerning this clonotype: Its cognate antigen is unknown.

Following a re-call of the 5' RACE reads, TCRdb has one entry per CDR3 protein and lacks DNA. Recorded for this sample: roughly 380,000 distinct CDR3 sequences. The specimen sequenced was blood T cells: a sorted CD56 or NKG2C T cell subset, CD4+ or CD8+ T cells, or bulk PBMC T cells (not recorded which). This clonotype originated in a man aged 18-69 years in good health.

This CDR3 is CASSHRGGEQFF. The chain has TRBV7-7 and TRBJ2-1; the D call from TCRdb, TRBD1, cannot be confirmed without DNA. This CDR3 has 12 amino acids. Germline V gives CDR1 SSHAT, CDR2 FNYEAQ (reference sequence).